This TCR beta chain appears in the sequencing data of a study of T-cell memory formation after mild COVID-19. Study observations and caveats: Contracting CD8+ clones were enriched in EMRA, CD4+ mainly in CM and EM. The appearance of some responding clones in pre-infection memory suggested that cross-reactive memory joined. Second-wave clones reaching peak frequency on day 37 lacked confirmed SARS-CoV-2 specificity. There was a balanced CD4/CD8 profile in clones contracting day 15 to 85, and later expanders leaned CD4+.

This clonotype was counted ten times or more. Its matching antigen is unknown. TCRdb fed the 5' RACE reads into MiXCR, producing one record per CDR3 protein. The table has approximately 100,000 distinct CDR3 sequences, over 8.5% seen once. This CDR3 has 11 amino acids. Trimming pared 6 bases from V and 6 bases from J, leaving 8 bases between. Looked up from germline, CDR1 is DFQATT and CDR2 is SNEGSKA (reference sequence). V and J are TRBV20-1 and TRBJ2-2, with D unresolved. This TCR was sampled from a man younger than 35 who had mild COVID-19 (a few samples of this study predate the infection). Cell type and time point are not known. Source material: PBMCs or a T cell subset sorted from them (not recorded which). The CDR3 here is CSAAIAGELFF. CDR3 DNA sequence: TGCAGTGCCGCTATTGCCGGGGAGCTGTTTTTT.